This T cell receptor (beta chain) is drawn from a study of OX40 agonist ivuxolimab in advanced cancers. Whole-study findings and limits: Some nonresponders also had low normalized T-cell clonal expansion.

Generated by immunoSEQ multiplex PCR, the TCRdb table keeps only in-frame clones and is missing some. This sample has approximately 77,000 clones, with 90% to 95% found just once. Worth noting for this clone: Its antigen is currently unknown.

The CDR3 totals 15 residues. CDR1 is SSHAT and CDR2 is FNYEAQ in the germline V gene (reference sequence). Trimming took 5 bases from V and 1 from J; bases not matched to a gene: 6. The input for sequencing was CD4+ or CD8+ T cells sorted from blood, taken in a trial of the OX40 agonist ivuxolimab. The receptor's source is an adult with an advanced solid tumor such as melanoma, head and neck, liver or kidney cancer. The V gene is TRBV7-7, the J gene TRBJ2-7, with 9 bases aligning to TRBD1. As DNA, the CDR3 is TGTGCCAGCAGCCCCGGACAGGGGCAGTCCTACGAGCAGTACTTC. Translation: CASSPGQGQSYEQYF.